Shown below are 32 T cell receptor beta chains from a single sample sequenced in a study of T cells in Graves' hyperthyroidism and ophthalmopathy. The CDR3 regions of TCR beta were amplified from RNA transcripts. The HTBI primer set drove a first-round RT-PCR of the TCR CDR3. Each CDR3 protein gets one entry after TCRdb re-called the multiplex PCR reads with MiXCR. The sample shows approximately 500,000 distinct CDR3 sequences, about 45% of them seen only once. Specimen: peripheral blood or thyroid tissue (not recorded which). The receptors come from a woman aged 18 to 35 with Graves' hyperthyroidism.

This clonotype was counted ten times or more. The chain couples TRBV29-1 to TRBJ2-2; TRBD2 aligns across 8 bases. The ends lost 3 bases at V and 6 bases at J; junction bases unmatched: 3. The CDR3 sequence is 13 residues long. CDR1 is SQVTM, CDR2 ANQGSEA, per germline. The CDR3 region has the DNA TGCAGCGTTGAGGGAGCGGGGGCCGGGGAGCTGTTTTTT. It encodes CSVEGAGAGELFF.

As concerns this clonotype: A read error may produce the germline difference seen at one junction end. V usage is TRBV12-3 or TRBV12-4 and J usage is TRBJ2-6; 7 nucleotides line up with TRBD2. The CDR3 is 13 residues long. CDR3 residues: CASSHRGGSPEAF. The DNA of the CDR3 is TGTGCCAGCAGCCACCGCGGGGGTAGCCCTGAAGCTTTC.

This clonotype was recorded a few times. The chain carries TRBV20-1 and TRBJ2-3; maybe TRBD2 (6 bases). CDR1 is DFQATT and CDR2 is SNEGSKA in the germline V gene (reference sequence). V gave up 0 bases and J gave up 9 bases, with 7 bases separating them. The CDR3 contains 11 residues. In nucleotides, the CDR3 is TGCAGTGCTAGAGAGGAGGGAACGCAGTATTTT. Protein product: CSAREEGTQYF.

This clonotype was picked up many times. The chain carries TRBV12-5 and TRBJ1-1; D is unresolved. V was cut by 5 bases and J by 1 base, with 11 bases left in between. The CDR3 runs 14 residues. Per germline, CDR1 LGHNT and CDR2 FRNRAP. The CDR3 reads CASGPPGPNTEAFF. The CDR3 nucleotides are TGTGCTAGTGGTCCTCCCGGGCCGAACACTGAAGCTTTCTTT. The variable domain in full, with the rest retrieved from reference TRBV12-5 and TRBJ1-1, is DARVTQTPRHKVTEMGQEVTMRCQPILGHNTVFWYRQTMMQGLELLAYFRNRAPLDDSGMPKDRFSAEMPDATLATLKIQPSEPRDSAVYFCASGPPGPNTEAFFGQGTRLTVV.

The chain carries TRBV20-1 and TRBJ2-5; D may match TRBD1 or TRBD2 (5 bases each). Germline V gene lookup returns CDR1 DFQATT and CDR2 SNEGSKA (reference sequence). Trimming cost V 3 bases and J 4 bases, with 18 bases left between them. The length of the CDR3 is 15 residues. CDR3 DNA: TGCAGTGCTAGCCCTCAGGCAGGGACGGGAGAGACCCAGTACTTC. Its translation is CSASPQAGTGETQYF.

The V and J genes are TRBV24-1 and TRBJ1-5; D call uncertain. Trimming took off 4 bases at V and 0 bases at J, with 6 bases between the two ends. The CDR3 totals 14 residues. Germline V gene sequence: CDR1 KGHDR, CDR2 SFDVKD. This chain's CDR3 is CATSELNSNQPQHF. The CDR3 DNA follows: TGTGCCACCAGTGAGCTAAATAGCAATCAGCCCCAGCATTTT.

This clonotype was counted a single time. V usage is TRBV7-9 and J usage is TRBJ2-7, with D possibly being TRBD1 (5 bases). V was cut by 4 bases and J by 0 bases, with 22 bases left in between. The CDR3 is made up of 18 amino acids. CDR1 and CDR2 from the germline V gene are SEHNR and FQNEAQ (reference sequence). The CDR3 DNA reads TGTGCCAGCAGCTCCCTGGGCGGTGGGGCCCCTGGCTCCTACGAGCAGTACTTC. It yields the protein CASSSLGGGAPGSYEQYF.

This clonotype was seen many times. The gene calls are TRBV27 and TRBJ2-5; 13 bases are a match to TRBD2. Trimming at V came to 5 bases and at J to 1 base, leaving 4 bases not matched to a gene. The V gene's germline CDR1 is MNHEY and CDR2 SMNVEV (reference sequence). The length of the CDR3 is 16 residues. CDR3 in amino acids: CASSAGTSGTQETQYF. Here the CDR3 DNA reads TGTGCCAGCAGTGCCGGGACTAGCGGGACCCAAGAGACCCAGTACTTC.

This clonotype occurred many times. This chain links TRBV20-1 with TRBJ1-5; D unresolved. Germline values: CDR1 DFQATT, CDR2 SNEGSKA (reference sequence). The CDR3 has 13 amino acids. The V end lost 8 bases, the J end lost 2 bases, and 13 bases lay between the germline ends. CDR3: CSLRVPGNQPQHF. The CDR3 DNA is TGCAGTTTACGGGTCCCGGGCAATCAGCCCCAGCATTTT.

The chain couples TRBV20-1 to TRBJ1-1, with TRBD1 matching 10 bases. From germline, CDR1 is DFQATT and CDR2 SNEGSKA (reference sequence). With V trimmed by 6 bases and J by 1 base, 11 bases remained unmatched. The CDR3 has 16 residues. The CDR3 DNA sequence: TGCAGTGCCAGTAAACGGGACAGGGGAACGAACACTGAAGCTTTCTTT. It is translated as CSASKRDRGTNTEAFF.

This clonotype appeared many times. The J gene is TRBJ1-1, the V gene TRBV20-1; 8 nucleotides agree with TRBD1. Germline V gene data show CDR1 as DFQATT and CDR2 as SNEGSKA (reference sequence). CDR3 length: 12 residues. The CDR3 coding sequence is TGCAGGGGGACAGGCGATTTATTTGAAGCTTTCTTT. It is translated as CRGTGDLFEAFF.

This clonotype was observed a handful of times. A much bigger clone sits one base away, suggesting this may be a read error. The rearrangement joins TRBV20-1 to TRBJ1-2, with D tentatively TRBD1 (5 bases). Germline CDR1 and CDR2: DFQATT and SNEGSKA (reference sequence). There are 11 residues in the CDR3. Trimming left V 3 bases short and J 6 bases short, with 8 bases between. The CDR3 here is CSARGGDGYTF. CDR3 sequence (DNA): TGCAGTGCTAGGGGGGGGGATGGCTACACCTTC.

This clonotype was observed once. The chain has TRBV5-5 and TRBJ2-7; D might be TRBD2 (5 bases). This CDR3 region has 14 residues. Germline values: CDR1 SGHKS, CDR2 YYEKEE (reference sequence). Trimming pared 0 bases from V and 2 bases from J, leaving 9 bases between. This chain's CDR3 is CASSLVDLTYEQYF. DNA of the CDR3: TGTGCCAGCAGCTTGGTGGACTTAACCTACGAGCAGTACTTC.

This clonotype was observed many times. The V and J genes are TRBV18 and TRBJ2-5; D not certain. This CDR3 region has 13 residues. The V and J ends lost 6 bases and 2 bases respectively, with 10 bases between them. CDR1 is KGHSH, CDR2 LQKENI, per germline. The chain's CDR3 is CASSPAQQETQYF. Here the CDR3 DNA reads TGTGCCAGCTCGCCGGCCCAGCAAGAGACCCAGTACTTC.

This clonotype showed up just once. The chain recombines TRBV6-2 or TRBV6-3 with TRBJ1-5, with TRBD1 identical over 11 bases. Trimming removed 4 bases from V and 14 bases from J; junction bases left unmatched: 13. This CDR3 spans 15 amino acids. CDR1 is MNHEY, CDR2 SVGEGT, per germline. CDR3 protein: CASSSHGQGARNEHF. DNA of the CDR3: TGTGCCAGCAGTTCCCACGGACAGGGGGCGAGGAATGAGCATTTT.

This clonotype showed up many times. The chain has TRBV7-2 and TRBJ2-7; TRBD2 agrees at 13 bases. V shed 5 bases and J 0 bases; nucleotides not matched to a gene: 16. The CDR3 runs 20 residues. Germline V gene sequence: CDR1 SGHTA, CDR2 FQGNSA. This chain's CDR3 is CASSRGGGLAGRFSSYEQYF. The DNA for the CDR3 is TGTGCCAGCAGCCGTGGGGGGGGACTAGCGGGAAGGTTCAGCTCCTACGAGCAGTACTTC.

With respect to this clonotype: Since a much larger clone is just one base distant, this may be a read error. The chain is built from TRBV18 and TRBJ2-7; no clear D. Germline loops: CDR1 KGHSH, CDR2 LQKENI. CDR3 length: 14 amino acids. This CDR3 reads CASSPPDLSYELYF. The CDR3 DNA reads TGTGCCAGCTCACCACCCGATCTCTCCTACGAGCTGTACTTC.

The chain links TRBV29-1 to TRBJ1-1; 9 bases agree with TRBD1. The germline V gene encodes CDR1 SQVTM and CDR2 ANQGSEA. Trimming took 5 bases from V and 0 from J; bases not matched to a gene: 7. The CDR3 spans 15 residues. The CDR3 nucleotides are TGCAGCGTTCAACAGGGGGCAGTACTGAACACTGAAGCTTTCTTT. As protein: CSVQQGAVLNTEAFF.

The rearrangement links TRBV7-2 to TRBJ1-2, with D hard to call. The CDR3 is 12 amino acids. V lost 4 bases, J lost 12 bases, and 15 bases lay in between. The germline CDR1 and CDR2 sequences are SGHTA and FQGNSA. Here the CDR3 DNA reads TGTGCCAGCAGCTCCGGACGCGGTAGAAACACCTTC. It translates to CASSSGRGRNTF.

Many counts were recorded for this clonotype. The chain couples TRBV7-6 to TRBJ2-7; 10 nucleotides line up with TRBD2. The germline V gene has CDR1 SGHVS and CDR2 FNYEAQ. The CDR3 contains 19 residues. J gave up 6 bases and V 5 bases, and 22 bases lay outside the gene matches. As DNA, the CDR3 is TGTGCCAGCAGCAAACGGCCGCTAGCGGGAGCATTATACGGCCTCGAGCAGTACTTC. It is translated as CASSKRPLAGALYGLEQYF.

Concerning this clonotype: The germline gene is not matched at one end of the junction; a read error may be the cause. The V call is TRBV7-8, the J call TRBJ2-2; D is undetermined. The CDR3 loop spans 14 amino acids. Germline values: CDR1 SGHVS, CDR2 FQNEAQ. CDR3 coding DNA: TGTGCCAGCAGCTTAGCGCCTGGTTACAATGAGCAGTTTTTT. Its translation is CASSLAPGYNEQFF.

This clonotype was recorded many times. The V gene is TRBV4-2, the J gene TRBJ1-1, with D uncertain. Germline V lookup: CDR1 LGHNA, CDR2 YNFKEQ. Trimming pared 0 bases from V and 5 bases from J, leaving 16 bases between. This CDR3 is 16 amino acids long. CDR3 sequence reads: CASSQDARGSLTEAFF. The CDR3 DNA reads TGTGCCAGCAGCCAAGATGCTCGGGGAAGTTTGACTGAAGCTTTCTTT.

In its sample, this clonotype was seen a few times. The gene calls are TRBV2 and TRBJ2-6; weak D call: TRBD2 (6 bases). The V end lost 7 bases, the J end lost 10 bases, and 8 bases lay between the germline ends. The V gene's germline CDR1 is SNHLY and CDR2 FYNNEI. The CDR3 has 11 residues. CDR3 sequence: CASIGGNVLTF. CDR3 DNA: TGTGCCAGCATCGGGGGTAACGTCCTGACTTTC. The whole variable domain, filled in from reference TRBV2 and TRBJ2-6, reads EPEVTQTPSHQVTQMGQEVILRCVPISNHLYFYWYRQILGQKVEFLVSFYNNEISEKSEIFDDQFSVERPDGSNFTLKIRSTKLEDSAMYFCASIGGNVLTFGAGSRLTVL.

This clonotype was counted ten times or more. The chain employs TRBV6-2 or TRBV6-3 and TRBJ1-2; 10 bases agree with TRBD1. Germline CDR1 and CDR2: MNHEY and SVGEGT. The CDR3 runs 15 residues. Unmatched junction bases numbered 4, after V lost 6 bases and J lost 0 bases. The chain's CDR3 is CASRVGTGANYGYTF. The CDR3 region has the DNA TGTGCCAGCAGGGTTGGGACAGGGGCTAACTATGGCTACACCTTC.

V and J are TRBV5-1 and TRBJ2-2; D unclear. V lost 2 bases and J 1 base, leaving 9 bases between the germline ends. The CDR3 totals 15 residues. CDR1 and CDR2 (germline): SGHRS, YFSETQ. This chain's CDR3 is CASSLIPGNTGELFF. The CDR3 coding sequence is TGCGCCAGCAGCTTAATCCCGGGGAACACCGGGGAGCTGTTTTTT.

This clonotype came up once. The conserved phenylalanine or tryptophan is not found at the CDR3 terminus, so this likely reflects a read error. The DNA is left out, because the CDR3 cannot be placed on it with certainty; the CDR3 is given as TCRdb lists it. V usage is TRBV2 and J usage is TRBJ1-4. A total of 8 residues make up the CDR3, ends included. Germline V gene lookup returns CDR1 SNHLY and CDR2 FYNNEI. This CDR3 reads CASSEVAS.

This clonotype was detected many times. The chain combines TRBV11-3 with TRBJ1-1; D is undetermined. The CDR3 covers 14 residues. From germline, CDR1 is SGHNT and CDR2 YENEEA. V was shortened by 0 bases and J by 4 bases, with 9 bases between the two germline ends. The CDR3 DNA reads TGTGCCAGCAGCTTAGATTTTGTGAGCACTGAAGCTTTCTTT. This encodes CASSLDFVSTEAFF. Based on the CDR3 plus reference TRBV11-3 and TRBJ1-1, the full variable domain is EAGVVQSPRYKIIEKKQPVAFWCNPISGHNTLYWYLQNLGQGPELLIRYENEEAVDDSQLPKDRFSAERLKGVDSTLKIQPAELGDSAVYLCASSLDFVSTEAFFGQGTRLTVV.

The V gene is TRBV7-9, the J gene TRBJ2-7; 12 bases match TRBD1. This CDR3 has 14 residues. Germline loops: CDR1 SEHNR, CDR2 FQNEAQ (reference sequence). The V gene end was trimmed by 5 bases and the J gene end by 4 bases; junction bases not matched to a gene: 3. The CDR3 sequence is CASSRDRGRYEQYF. CDR3 in DNA: TGTGCCAGCAGCCGGGACAGGGGGCGTTACGAGCAGTACTTC.

This clonotype has a single count. The genes are TRBV7-6 and TRBJ2-7, with D possibly matching TRBD1 (5 bases). The end of the DNA fits TRBJ2-1 better, so the J call may be wrong. Germline CDR1 and CDR2: SGHVS and FNYEAQ. The CDR3 covers 13 residues. CDR3 sequence reads: CASREWGVGEQFF. CDR3 sequence (DNA): TGTGCCAGCAGGGAGTGGGGCGTGGGTGAGCAGTTCTTC.

In its sample, this clonotype was seen many times. V gene TRBV5-8 combines with J gene TRBJ2-7; 9 positions match TRBD1. V gave up 4 bases and J gave up 4 bases; unmatched junction bases: 6. Germline V gene data show CDR1 as SGHTS and CDR2 as YDEGEE. The CDR3 extends over 14 amino acids. CDR3 coding DNA: TGTGCCAGCAGCCAGGGACAGGGAAGGTACGAGCAGTACTTC. Protein product: CASSQGQGRYEQYF.

This clonotype was seen many times. V is TRBV7-2 and J is TRBJ1-4, with D tentatively TRBD1 (6 bases). Germline assignment: CDR1 SGHTA and CDR2 FQGNSA. The V end lost 6 bases, the J end lost 5 bases, and 13 bases lay between the germline ends. The CDR3 totals 14 residues. For the CDR3, the DNA is TGTGCCAGCAGTGAGGACAGCGAGAATGAAAAACTGTTTTTT. It yields the protein CASSEDSENEKLFF.

V usage is TRBV4-2 and J usage is TRBJ1-2, with D uncertain. The germline V and J ends were trimmed by 0 bases and 8 bases, with 4 bases remaining between them. The CDR3 is made up of 11 amino acids. Germline lookup yields CDR1 LGHNA and CDR2 YNFKEQ. This CDR3 reads CASSQEFGYTF. In DNA, the CDR3 is TGTGCCAGCAGCCAAGAGTTCGGCTACACCTTC.